The rows below give T cell receptor beta chains drawn from one sample of a study of T cells in Graves' hyperthyroidism and ophthalmopathy. TCRdb reprocessed the multiplex PCR reads via MiXCR and lists one record per CDR3 protein. Seen here are around 500,000 distinct CDR3 sequences, around 16% observed once, and the top ten hold approximately 30%. Sequences were obtained from blood. The receptors here all came from a woman aged 25 to 39 with Graves' ophthalmopathy. The CDR3 runs from the conserved cysteine through the conserved F or W. D genes are given only for firm matches. The size field is filled for only some rows; it gives once, few, many or a size class.

v_gene: TRBV6-1; j_gene: TRBJ2-1; d_gene: TRBD2; abundance: few; CDR3aa: CASRLAGVHYEQFF; CDR3nt: TGTGCCAGCCGGCTAGCGGGAGTACATTATGAGCAGTTCTTC
v_gene: TRBV28; j_gene: TRBJ2-7; d_gene: TRBD1; abundance: many; CDR3aa: CATYFQGATYEQYF; CDR3nt: TGTGCCACATATTTCCAGGGGGCCACCTACGAGCAGTACTTC
v_gene: TRBV28; j_gene: TRBJ1-5; d_gene: .; abundance: many; CDR3aa: CASSWGSNQPQHF; CDR3nt: TGTGCCAGCAGTTGGGGGAGCAATCAGCCCCAGCATTTT
v_gene: TRBV12-5; j_gene: TRBJ2-3; d_gene: .; abundance: .; CDR3aa: CASGLALGDTQYF; CDR3nt: TGTGCTAGTGGTTTGGCCCTTGGGGATACGCAGTATTTT
v_gene: TRBV27; j_gene: TRBJ2-3; d_gene: TRBD2; abundance: .; CDR3aa: CASRPLAGDTDTQYF; CDR3nt: TGTGCCAGCAGACCCCTAGCGGGGGACACAGATACGCAGTATTTT
v_gene: TRBV20-1; j_gene: TRBJ1-6; d_gene: TRBD1; abundance: .; CDR3aa: CSAQRGQGNSPLHF; CDR3nt: TGCAGTGCACAACGGGGACAGGGTAATTCACCCCTCCACTTT
v_gene: TRBV6-2/TRBV6-3; j_gene: TRBJ1-1; d_gene: .; abundance: many; CDR3aa: CASSYSPRMNTEAFF; CDR3nt: TGTGCCAGCAGTTACTCGCCCAGAATGAACACTGAAGCTTTCTTT
v_gene: TRBV20-1; j_gene: TRBJ1-4; d_gene: .; abundance: .; CDR3aa: CSARGLGDIGGEKLFF; CDR3nt: TGCAGTGCTAGAGGGCTGGGGGACATCGGGGGTGAAAAACTGTTTTTT
v_gene: TRBV7-2; j_gene: TRBJ1-2; d_gene: .; abundance: many; CDR3aa: CASSPGGGYGYTF; CDR3nt: TGTGCCAGCAGCCCCGGTGGAGGCTATGGCTACACCTTC
v_gene: TRBV28; j_gene: TRBJ2-7; d_gene: TRBD2; abundance: many; CDR3aa: CASSLVRAGGSSYEQYF; CDR3nt: TGTGCCAGCAGTTTGGTCCGAGCGGGAGGGTCGTCCTACGAGCAGTACTTC
v_gene: TRBV12-3/TRBV12-4; j_gene: TRBJ2-2; d_gene: TRBD2; abundance: many; CDR3aa: CASSLTAGGTGELFF; CDR3nt: TGTGCCAGCAGTTTAACAGCGGGAGGAACCGGGGAGCTGTTTTTT
v_gene: TRBV9; j_gene: TRBJ1-5; d_gene: .; abundance: .; CDR3aa: CAISARWLEDQPQHF; CDR3nt: TGTGCCATCAGCGCCCGTTGGTTGGAGGATCAGCCCCAGCATTTT
v_gene: TRBV20-1; j_gene: TRBJ2-1; d_gene: TRBD2; abundance: many; CDR3aa: CSARTSELYNEQFF; CDR3nt: TGCAGTGCTAGGACTAGCGAACTCTACAATGAGCAGTTCTTC
v_gene: TRBV10-1; j_gene: TRBJ2-3; d_gene: .; abundance: few; CDR3aa: CASSEPDTDTQYF; CDR3nt: TGCGCCAGCAGTGAGCCTGACACAGATACGCAGTATTTT
v_gene: TRBV2; j_gene: TRBJ2-1; d_gene: .; abundance: many; CDR3aa: CARGASIRTAGNEQFF; CDR3nt: TGTGCCAGGGGGGCTAGCATAAGGACCGCGGGCAATGAGCAGTTCTTC
v_gene: TRBV2; j_gene: TRBJ2-7; d_gene: .; abundance: many; CDR3aa: CASSGEYEQYF; CDR3nt: TGTGCCAGCTCCGGGGAGTACGAGCAGTACTTC
v_gene: TRBV15; j_gene: TRBJ2-1; d_gene: TRBD1; abundance: few; CDR3aa: CATTRTGRSEQFF; CDR3nt: TGTGCCACCACTAGGACAGGGAGAAGTGAGCAGTTCTTC
v_gene: TRBV7-9; j_gene: TRBJ2-1; d_gene: .; abundance: many; CDR3aa: CASSLSEGSYNEQFF; CDR3nt: TGTGCCAGCAGCTTATCGGAGGGCTCCTACAATGAGCAGTTCTTC
v_gene: TRBV5-1; j_gene: TRBJ2-5; d_gene: .; abundance: once; CDR3aa: CASSLRTSQETQYF; CDR3nt: TGCGCCAGCAGCCTCAGAACTTCCCAAGAGACCCAGTACTTC
v_gene: TRBV7-3; j_gene: TRBJ2-1; d_gene: TRBD2; abundance: many; CDR3aa: CASSKAGVGYNEQFF; CDR3nt: TGTGCCAGCAGCAAAGCGGGAGTCGGGTACAATGAGCAGTTCTTC
v_gene: TRBV5-1; j_gene: TRBJ2-7; d_gene: .; abundance: .; CDR3aa: CASRGTPTLYEQYF; CDR3nt: TGCGCCAGCAGAGGGACACCAACCCTCTACGAGCAGTACTTC
v_gene: TRBV11-3; j_gene: TRBJ2-7; d_gene: TRBD2; abundance: many; CDR3aa: CASSPRSGRSDEQYF; CDR3nt: TGTGCCAGCAGCCCCCGTAGCGGGAGATCCGACGAGCAGTACTTC
v_gene: TRBV20-1; j_gene: TRBJ1-2; d_gene: TRBD1; abundance: .; CDR3aa: CSAYPGGYGYTF; CDR3nt: TGCAGTGCTTATCCAGGGGGCTATGGCTACACCTTC
v_gene: TRBV19; j_gene: TRBJ1-2; d_gene: .; abundance: .; CDR3aa: CASSILTLMEFYGYTF; CDR3nt: TGTGCCAGTAGTATTTTGACACTCATGGAGTTCTATGGCTACACCTTC
v_gene: TRBV7-2; j_gene: TRBJ1-1; d_gene: .; abundance: few; CDR3aa: CASSLSWGGWTEAFF; CDR3nt: TGTGCCAGCAGCTTAAGTTGGGGGGGTTGGACTGAAGCTTTCTTT
v_gene: TRBV6-1; j_gene: TRBJ2-1; d_gene: .; abundance: .; CDR3aa: CASRTGALTYNEQFF; CDR3nt: TGTGCCAGCAGAACCGGGGCCCTAACCTACAATGAGCAGTTCTTC
v_gene: TRBV25-1; j_gene: TRBJ2-3; d_gene: TRBD2; abundance: .; CDR3aa: CASSERLAADTQYF; CDR3nt: TGTGCCAGCAGTGAAAGACTAGCTGCAGATACGCAGTATTTT
v_gene: TRBV7-9; j_gene: TRBJ1-2; d_gene: TRBD1; abundance: many; CDR3aa: CASSPRDSGYTF; CDR3nt: TGTGCCAGCAGCCCACGGGACAGTGGCTACACCTTC
v_gene: TRBV7-2; j_gene: TRBJ2-3; d_gene: TRBD2; abundance: .; CDR3aa: CASAGTNTDTQYF; CDR3nt: TGTGCCAGCGCCGGGACTAACACAGATACGCAGTATTTT
v_gene: TRBV2; j_gene: TRBJ1-2; d_gene: .; abundance: many; CDR3aa: CASSPGTQGQGGYTF; CDR3nt: TGTGCCAGCAGTCCCGGGACACAGGGCCAGGGGGGCTACACCTTC
v_gene: TRBV20-1; j_gene: TRBJ2-3; d_gene: TRBD2; abundance: many; CDR3aa: CSARDLYSGRGSDTQYF; CDR3nt: TGCAGTGCTAGAGACCTATATAGCGGGAGGGGATCAGATACGCAGTATTTT
v_gene: TRBV20-1; j_gene: TRBJ2-1; d_gene: .; abundance: many; CDR3aa: CSARAGELYEQFF; CDR3nt: TGCAGTGCTAGAGCGGGAGAGCTGTATGAGCAGTTCTTC
v_gene: TRBV4-3; j_gene: TRBJ2-5; d_gene: .; abundance: few; CDR3aa: CASSQAGLPETQYF; CDR3nt: TGCGCCAGCAGCCAGGCCGGTCTTCCGGAGACCCAGTACTTC
v_gene: TRBV5-6; j_gene: TRBJ1-1; d_gene: .; abundance: many; CDR3aa: CASSLGGGVNTEAFF; CDR3nt: TGTGCCAGCAGCTTGGGTGGAGGAGTGAACACTGAAGCTTTCTTT
v_gene: TRBV29-1; j_gene: TRBJ2-1; d_gene: .; abundance: .; CDR3aa: CSALTRNNEQFF; CDR3nt: TGCAGCGCCCTGACTCGGAACAATGAGCAGTTCTTC
v_gene: TRBV6-1; j_gene: TRBJ2-1; d_gene: TRBD2; abundance: few; CDR3aa: CASSVDWPVWGLALNEQFF; CDR3nt: TGTGCCAGCAGTGTAGACTGGCCTGTGTGGGGACTAGCCCTCAATGAGCAGTTCTTC
v_gene: TRBV11-1; j_gene: TRBJ2-4; d_gene: .; abundance: many; CDR3aa: CASSLGAFGSIQYF; CDR3nt: TGTGCCAGCAGCTTAGGGGCCTTCGGGAGCATTCAGTACTTC
v_gene: TRBV3-1; j_gene: TRBJ1-2; d_gene: .; abundance: many; CDR3aa: CASSYLGLGYGYTF; CDR3nt: TGTGCCAGCAGCTACTTGGGGCTGGGCTATGGCTACACCTTC
v_gene: TRBV11-2; j_gene: TRBJ2-3; d_gene: .; abundance: many; CDR3aa: CASSLDLVGTDTQYF; CDR3nt: TGTGCCAGCAGCTTAGATCTGGTGGGAACAGATACGCAGTATTTT
v_gene: TRBV7-8; j_gene: TRBJ1-2; d_gene: .; abundance: many; CDR3aa: CASSPTPKYGYTF; CDR3nt: TGTGCCAGCAGTCCTACCCCAAAGTATGGCTACACCTTC